This TCR beta chain is drawn from a study of OX40 agonist ivuxolimab in advanced cancers. Background on the study: Dosing consisted of intravenous ivuxolimab at 0.01 to 10 mg/kg every 2 weeks. Three patients showed partial responses: one hepatocellular carcinoma and two cutaneous melanoma cases. Broader study findings: Dose levels from 0.1 to 3.0 mg/kg saw CD4+ and CD8+ blood T cells expand clonally by week 6. At 0.1-3.0 mg/kg, partial responders had clonal expansion among the lowest observed.

Turning to this clone: Its target is not known.

Using immunoSEQ multiplex PCR, the repertoire was profiled, and TCRdb retains in-frame clones only, with some absent. The repertoire consists of 70,000 to 95,000 clones, with 84% occurring once and the leading ten covering 0.95% to 1.3%. CDR3 size: 16 residues. Between the trimmed V and J ends, which lost 1 base and 6 bases, there was a span of 18 bases. Germline V gene data show CDR1 as MDHEN and CDR2 as SYDVKM. The source is an adult with an advanced solid tumor such as melanoma, head and neck, liver or kidney cancer. The genes are TRBV28 and TRBJ1-1; D not certain. Sample: CD4+ or CD8+ T cells sorted from blood, taken in a trial of the OX40 agonist ivuxolimab. CDR3 sequence (DNA): TGTGCCAGCAGTTTATTGGCAGGTACGGGGAAGGCTGAAGCTTTCTTT. It is translated as CASSLLAGTGKAEAFF.